The 27 T cell receptor beta chains given below trace back to one sample, sequenced in a study of T-cell memory formation after mild COVID-19. Using its own MiXCR run on the 5' RACE reads, TCRdb lists one record per CDR3 protein. This sample yields some 440,000 distinct CDR3 sequences, of which around a quarter are seen a single time; approximately 13% belongs to the top ten. The sample consisted of PBMCs or a T cell subset sorted from them (not recorded which). The receptors were sampled from an adult woman who had mild COVID-19 (a few samples of this study predate the infection). Cell type and time point are not known.

The chain carries TRBV5-1 and TRBJ1-1, with D perhaps matching TRBD1 (6 bases). The CDR3 has 19 amino acids. Trimming took 1 base from V and 1 from J, leaving 23 bases between them. Per germline, CDR1 SGHRS and CDR2 YFSETQ. This CDR3 reads CASSLRPKGQGWGNTEAFF. The CDR3 DNA reads as TGCGCCAGCAGCTTGCGTCCCAAAGGTCAGGGGTGGGGGAACACTGAAGCTTTCTTT.

This clonotype has a handful of counts. The chain couples TRBV6-5 to TRBJ2-1, with 9 bases matching TRBD1. Unmatched junction bases numbered 12, after V lost 6 bases and J lost 0 bases. Germline V gene lookup returns CDR1 MNHEY and CDR2 SVGAGI. The CDR3 has 18 amino acids. The DNA for the CDR3 is TGTGCCAGCAGATTCCGGAGGACAGGGGACAGCTCCTACAATGAGCAGTTCTTC. Amino acids: CASRFRRTGDSSYNEQFF.

This clonotype was recorded a few times. This chain links TRBV6-2 or TRBV6-3 with TRBJ2-3; TRBD1 aligns across 8 bases. The CDR3 totals 17 residues. The ends lost 6 bases at V and 2 bases at J; junction bases unmatched: 13. CDR1 MNHEY and CDR2 SVGEGT come from the germline V gene. CDR3 amino acids: CASRRPGTGRHTDTQYF. As DNA, the CDR3 is TGTGCCAGCAGAAGGCCCGGGACAGGTCGTCACACAGATACGCAGTATTTT.

Concerning this clonotype: This may be a read error, as it is one base from a much larger clone. The V and J genes are TRBV7-2 and TRBJ2-3; weak D call: TRBD1 (6 bases). Germline lookup yields CDR1 SGHTA and CDR2 FQGNSA. The CDR3 contains 13 residues. CDR3 sequence: CASSLWLTGTQYF. CDR3 bases: TGTGCCAGCAGCTTATGGCTGACAGGTACGCAGTATTTT. Based on the CDR3 plus reference TRBV7-2 and TRBJ2-3, the full variable domain is GAGVSQSPSNKVTEKGKDVELRCDPISGHTALYWYRQSLGQGLEFLIYFQGNSAPDKSGLPSDRFSAERTGGSVSTLTIQRTQQEDSAVYLCASSLWLTGTQYFGPGTRLTVL.

The chain uses TRBV30 and TRBJ2-5; the D is unclear. The CDR3 is made up of 12 amino acids. The ends were cut back, 0 bases at V and 5 bases at J, with 7 bases in the middle. Germline values: CDR1 GTSNPN, CDR2 SVGIG (reference sequence). The CDR3 loop reads CAWSVMRETQYF. CDR3 nucleotides: TGTGCCTGGAGTGTAATGCGGGAGACCCAGTACTTC. The whole variable domain, filled in from reference TRBV30 and TRBJ2-5, reads SQTIHQWPATLVQPVGSPLSLECTVEGTSNPNLYWYRQAAGRGLQLLFYSVGIGQISSEVPQNLSASRPQDRQFILSSKKLLLSDSGFYLCAWSVMRETQYFGPGTRLLVL.

The genes are TRBV12-3 or TRBV12-4 and TRBJ2-5; D is perhaps TRBD2 (5 bases). This CDR3 has 11 amino acids. Trimming cost V 6 bases and J 7 bases, with 9 bases left between them. CDR3 nucleotides: TGTGCCAGCAGAACCCGGGGGACCCAGTACTTC. This translates into CASRTRGTQYF.

This chain's CDR3 is CASSQGVLDYGYTF. In DNA form, the CDR3 reads TGTGCCAGCAGCCAGGGAGTTTTAGACTATGGCTACACCTTC. The chain has TRBV2 and TRBJ1-2, with a tentative D call TRBD1 (5 bases). Trimming cost V 6 bases and J 3 bases, with 14 bases left between them. The germline V gene encodes CDR1 SNHLY and CDR2 FYNNEI. CDR3 length: 14 amino acids.

The V gene is TRBV6-1, the J gene TRBJ2-7, with D possibly matching TRBD1 (6 bases). CDR3 length: 13 residues. The ends were cut back, 4 bases at V and 0 bases at J, with 7 bases in the middle. From germline, CDR1 is MNHNS and CDR2 SASEGT. CDR3 loop: CASSGDTSYEQYV. In DNA, the CDR3 is TGTGCCAGCAGTGGGGACACCTCCTACGAGCAGTACGTC.

The V and J genes are TRBV9 and TRBJ2-2; 9 nucleotides agree with TRBD1. V lost 3 bases, J lost 9 bases, and 9 bases stayed unmatched. This CDR3 region has 15 residues. Germline assignment: CDR1 SGDLS and CDR2 YYNGEE. This CDR3 is CASSADRGRFWELFF. CDR3 bases: TGTGCCAGCAGCGCGGACAGGGGCCGTTTCTGGGAGCTGTTTTTT.

This clonotype was observed a handful of times. The chain has TRBV20-1 and TRBJ1-1; possibly TRBD1 for D (6 bases). The V end lost 0 bases, the J end lost 0 bases, and 11 bases lay between the germline ends. This CDR3 is 15 amino acids long. The germline gives CDR1 DFQATT, CDR2 SNEGSKA (reference sequence). CDR3 DNA sequence: TGCAGTGCTAGAGACATGGGACATATGAACACTGAAGCTTTCTTT. Protein product: CSARDMGHMNTEAFF.

The rearrangement joins TRBV5-4 to TRBJ2-5, with TRBD2 matching over 7 bases. This CDR3 spans 14 amino acids. The V gene end was trimmed by 2 bases and the J gene end by 3 bases; junction bases not matched to a gene: 4. Per the germline V gene, CDR1 is SGHNT and CDR2 is YYREEE (reference sequence). CDR3 sequence (DNA): TGTGCCAGCAGCTTTACTAGCGTCAAAGAGACCCAGTACTTC. Translated, it gives CASSFTSVKETQYF.

This clonotype was seen many times. The CDR3 here is CASSRNPGTEETQYF. The CDR3 coding sequence is TGTGCCAGCAGCCGCAATCCCGGGACAGAAGAGACCCAGTACTTC. This sequence joins TRBV12-3 or TRBV12-4 and TRBJ2-5, with TRBD1 identical over 7 bases. With 6 bases clipped from V and 3 bases from J, the junction kept 10 bases outside the gene matches. There are 15 residues in the CDR3.

This rearrangement joins TRBV24-1 to TRBJ1-5; 8 positions match TRBD1. The CDR3 has 13 amino acids. Per germline, CDR1 KGHDR and CDR2 SFDVKD. V trimming: 7 bases; J trimming: 6 bases; junction bases outside the gene matches: 4. The CDR3 sequence: CATSDRGFQPQHF. In nucleotides, the CDR3 is TGTGCCACCAGCGACAGGGGCTTTCAGCCCCAGCATTTT.

V and J are TRBV11-3 and TRBJ2-1; tentatively, D is TRBD2 (5 bases). In germline, CDR1 is SGHNT, CDR2 YENEEA. CDR3 length equals 16 residues. V was shortened by 3 bases and J by 8 bases, with 20 bases between the two germline ends. In DNA form, the CDR3 reads TGTGCCAGCAGCTTTCGATTTGTAGCGCCGGACCATGAGCAGTTCTTC. Protein: CASSFRFVAPDHEQFF.

This clonotype turned up a few times. The chain couples TRBV7-6 to TRBJ2-1; D tentatively reads TRBD1 or TRBD2 (5 bases each). Germline assignment: CDR1 SGHVS and CDR2 FNYEAQ. The germline V and J ends were trimmed by 1 base and 4 bases, with 14 bases remaining between them. This CDR3 has 16 residues. This CDR3 is CASSLGAGTMYNEQFF. In DNA, the CDR3 is TGTGCCAGCAGCTTAGGGGCCGGGACGATGTACAATGAGCAGTTCTTC.

This chain links TRBV12-3 or TRBV12-4 with TRBJ2-7; D uncertain. The CDR3 covers 14 residues. Between the trimmed V and J ends, which lost 3 bases and 2 bases, there was a span of 11 bases. In DNA form, the CDR3 reads TGTGCCAGCAGTTTGGGATACGGGCCCTACGAGCAGTACTTC. It encodes CASSLGYGPYEQYF.

V gene TRBV9 combines with J gene TRBJ2-1; tentatively, D is TRBD1 or TRBD2 (5 bases each). The CDR3 spans 15 residues. V was pared by 3 bases and J by 9 bases, with 19 bases between. Germline-derived CDR1 and CDR2 are SGDLS and YYNGEE. In DNA form, the CDR3 reads TGTGCCAGCAGCGAGAGGGACCGGGCCGGGCCTGAGCAGTTCTTC. Protein sequence: CASSERDRAGPEQFF. Drawing the rest from reference TRBV9 and TRBJ2-1, the complete variable domain is DSGVTQTPKHLITATGQRVTLRCSPRSGDLSVYWYQQSLDQGLQFLIQYYNGEERAKGNILERFSAQQFPDLHSELNLSSLELGDSALYFCASSERDRAGPEQFFGPGTRLTVL.

The chain links TRBV28 to TRBJ1-2, with D possibly matching TRBD1 (6 bases). The length of the CDR3 is 17 residues. Looked up from germline, CDR1 is MDHEN and CDR2 is SYDVKM. With 6 bases removed from V and 4 bases from J, the gap between germline ends came to 24 bases. CDR3 nucleotide sequence: TGTGCCAGCAGCCCGCAAGGGGGACCCCGGATTGCCTATGGCTACACCTTC. Its translation: CASSPQGGPRIAYGYTF.

The chain joins TRBV10-3 to TRBJ2-3, with D tentatively TRBD2 (6 bases). Germline CDR1 is ENHRY and CDR2 is SYGVKD. The CDR3 extends over 11 amino acids. V gave up 2 bases and J gave up 11 bases, with 8 bases separating them. The chain's CDR3 is CAISEGRWQYF. In nucleotides, the CDR3 is TGTGCCATCAGTGAGGGGAGGTGGCAGTATTTT.

This clonotype occurred a few times. This chain's CDR3 is CASSRGDYTEAFF. Here the CDR3 DNA reads TGCGCCAGCAGTCGCGGGGATTACACTGAAGCTTTCTTT. V is TRBV5-1 and J is TRBJ1-1; D ambiguous. The CDR3 is 13 amino acids. V was shortened by 5 bases and J by 3 bases, with 11 bases between the two germline ends. Germline CDR1 and CDR2: SGHRS and YFSETQ.

The chain is built from TRBV2 and TRBJ1-5; D is unclear. V was clipped by 4 bases and J by 6 bases, with 13 bases between them. In germline, CDR1 is SNHLY, CDR2 FYNNEI. CDR3 size: 14 residues. The CDR3 reads CASSVWGVGQPQHF. The CDR3 region has the DNA TGTGCCAGCAGTGTTTGGGGAGTCGGTCAGCCCCAGCATTTT.

The chain has TRBV6-5 and TRBJ2-1; 9 bases are a match to TRBD2. The germline gives CDR1 MNHEY, CDR2 SVGAGI. The V segment lost 8 bases and the J segment 5 bases; nucleotides outside the gene matches: 10. The CDR3 extends over 15 amino acids. CDR3 DNA sequence: TGTGCCAGCGGGGAGTTAGCGGGAGTCAACAATGAGCAGTTCTTC. Protein: CASGELAGVNNEQFF.

This chain links TRBV10-3 with TRBJ2-7, with D perhaps matching TRBD2 (7 bases). V was cut by 6 bases and J by 3 bases, with 21 bases left in between. The CDR3 covers 16 residues. The germline V gene has CDR1 ENHRY and CDR2 SYGVKD. The DNA for the CDR3 is TGTGCCATCAGGGGGGCAGCGGGAAGAACGTTCTACGAGCAGTACTTC. Protein sequence: CAIRGAAGRTFYEQYF.

This chain links TRBV5-1 with TRBJ1-1, with D possibly being TRBD1 (6 bases). Trimming pared 0 bases from V and 7 bases from J, leaving 13 bases between. The CDR3 has 14 residues. Germline V lookup: CDR1 SGHRS, CDR2 YFSETQ. The CDR3 coding sequence is TGCGCCAGCAGCTTGGTGGCAGGGGCGATTGAAGCTTTCTTT. Amino acid sequence: CASSLVAGAIEAFF.

This clonotype was seen a few times. The chain joins TRBV10-3 to TRBJ2-1; D gene unclear. V was shortened by 2 bases and J by 8 bases, with 10 bases between the two germline ends. This CDR3 has 13 residues. Germline V gene data show CDR1 as ENHRY and CDR2 as SYGVKD. The CDR3 coding sequence is TGTGCCATCAGTGAGAAGGCGATGGATGAGCAGTTCTTC. This gives the protein CAISEKAMDEQFF.

The chain recombines TRBV30 with TRBJ2-1; 10 nucleotides align to TRBD2. From germline, CDR1 is GTSNPN and CDR2 SVGIG (reference sequence). Losses at the gene ends were 7 bases for V and 7 bases for J; bases not matched to a gene: 19. The CDR3 runs 17 residues. The CDR3 nucleotides are TGTGCCTCTACCAAGACCCCGGCTAGCGGGGGCGCAAATGAGCAGTTCTTC. Translated, it gives CASTKTPASGGANEQFF.

This clonotype was seen at least ten times. The chain recombines TRBV5-5 with TRBJ2-1; D is tentatively TRBD1 or TRBD2 (5 bases each). Per germline, CDR1 SGHKS and CDR2 YYEKEE (reference sequence). CDR3 length equals 13 residues. V dropped 4 bases and J dropped 10 bases, with 15 bases sitting between them. The CDR3 sequence is CASSAVPGREQFF. As DNA, the CDR3 is TGTGCCAGCAGCGCCGTCCCAGGGAGAGAGCAGTTCTTC.